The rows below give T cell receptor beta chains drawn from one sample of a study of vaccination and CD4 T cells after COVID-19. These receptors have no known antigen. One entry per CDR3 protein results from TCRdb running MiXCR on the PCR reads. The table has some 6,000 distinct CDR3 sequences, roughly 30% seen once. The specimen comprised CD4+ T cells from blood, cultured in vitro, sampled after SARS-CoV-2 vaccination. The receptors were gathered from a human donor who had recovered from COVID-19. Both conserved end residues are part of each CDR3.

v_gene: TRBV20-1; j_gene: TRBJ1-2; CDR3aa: CSAREGDYGYTF
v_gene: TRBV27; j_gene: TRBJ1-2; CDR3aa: CATYKPMGGVPYGYTF
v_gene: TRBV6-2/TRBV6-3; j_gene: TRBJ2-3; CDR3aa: CASRSTSGGEYF
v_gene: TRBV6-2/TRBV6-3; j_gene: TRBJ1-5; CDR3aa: CASKGGYSNQPQHF
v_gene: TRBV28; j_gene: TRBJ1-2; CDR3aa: CASSLEGGTYGYTF
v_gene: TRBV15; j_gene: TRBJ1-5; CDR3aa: CATSRRTGSTYSNQPQHF
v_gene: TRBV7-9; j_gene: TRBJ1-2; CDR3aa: CASSLNRDGYTF
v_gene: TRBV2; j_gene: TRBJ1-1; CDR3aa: CASSAWQGNTEAFF
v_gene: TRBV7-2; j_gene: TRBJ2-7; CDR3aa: CASSLGGGEQYF
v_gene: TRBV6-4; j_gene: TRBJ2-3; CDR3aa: CASSDGGATDTQYF
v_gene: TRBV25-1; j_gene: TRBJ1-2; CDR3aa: CASSDGSARSYGYTF
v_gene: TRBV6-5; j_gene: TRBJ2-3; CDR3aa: CASSYISDTQYF
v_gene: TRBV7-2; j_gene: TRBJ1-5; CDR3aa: CASSKLGTSPLGNQPQHF
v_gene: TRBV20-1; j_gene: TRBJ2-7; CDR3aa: CSASPGTTNYEQYF
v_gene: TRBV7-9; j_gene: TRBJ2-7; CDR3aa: CASSPLSYEQYF
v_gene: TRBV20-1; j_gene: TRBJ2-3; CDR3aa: CSARDLSGPSTDTQYF
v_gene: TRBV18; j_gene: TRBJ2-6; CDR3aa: CASSPRTGGISGANVLTF
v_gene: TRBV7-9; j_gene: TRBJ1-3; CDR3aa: CASSLAGDRRAGNTIYF
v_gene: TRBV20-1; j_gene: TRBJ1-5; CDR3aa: CSASRGTGTVPQPQHF
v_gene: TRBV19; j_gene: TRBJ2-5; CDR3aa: CASSKGGMGETQYF
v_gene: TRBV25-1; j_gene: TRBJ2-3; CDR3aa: CASSEGGSTDTQYF
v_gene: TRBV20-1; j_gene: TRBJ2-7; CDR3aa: CSARDPGGGPSYEQYF
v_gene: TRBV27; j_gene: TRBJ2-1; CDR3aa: CASSSSTGAYNNEQFF
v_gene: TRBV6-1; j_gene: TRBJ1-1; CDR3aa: CASERQEAFF
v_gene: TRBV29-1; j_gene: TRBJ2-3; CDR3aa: CSVEPEGGTDTQYF
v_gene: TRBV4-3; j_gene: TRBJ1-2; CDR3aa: CASSQDPRVNYGYTF
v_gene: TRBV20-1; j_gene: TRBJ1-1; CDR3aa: CSARTGGIGTEAFF
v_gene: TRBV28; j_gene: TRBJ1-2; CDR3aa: CASSWGTGEYYGYTF
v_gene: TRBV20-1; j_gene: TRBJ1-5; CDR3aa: CSAPGRDRQPQHF
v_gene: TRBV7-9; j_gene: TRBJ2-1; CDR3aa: CASSSLGGLALNEQFF
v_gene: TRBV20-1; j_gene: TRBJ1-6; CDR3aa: CSAKARDINNSPLHF
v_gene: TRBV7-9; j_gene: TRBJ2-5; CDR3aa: CASSLERLAEETQYF
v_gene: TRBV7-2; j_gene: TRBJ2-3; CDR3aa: CASSPTRDTQYF
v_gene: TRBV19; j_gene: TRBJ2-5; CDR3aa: CASSMGSAGETRSSQYF
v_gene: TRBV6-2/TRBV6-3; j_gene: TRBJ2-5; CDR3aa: CASSLREGLRETQYF
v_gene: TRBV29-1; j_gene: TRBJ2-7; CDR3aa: CSVHNTGTSGSEQYF
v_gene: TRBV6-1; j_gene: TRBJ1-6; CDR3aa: CASSRWFYNSPLHF
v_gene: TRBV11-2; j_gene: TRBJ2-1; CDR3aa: CASSLGSRGRGKFF
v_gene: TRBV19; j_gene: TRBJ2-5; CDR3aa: CASSGGLVFAGETQYF
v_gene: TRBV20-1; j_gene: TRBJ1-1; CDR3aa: CSARDSNTEAFF
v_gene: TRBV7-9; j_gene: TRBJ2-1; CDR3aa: CASSLIDHNEQFF
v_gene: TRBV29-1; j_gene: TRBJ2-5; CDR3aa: CSPPGPTRETQYF
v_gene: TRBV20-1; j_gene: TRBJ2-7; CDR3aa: CSASQQGRAYEQYF
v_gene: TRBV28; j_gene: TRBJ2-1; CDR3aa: CASSLAGSTYNEQFF
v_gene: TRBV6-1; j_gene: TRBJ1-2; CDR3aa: CASRTGSLYGYTF
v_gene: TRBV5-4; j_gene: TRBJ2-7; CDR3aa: CASSLSSGGRWGREQYF
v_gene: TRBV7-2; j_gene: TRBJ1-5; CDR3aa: CASSSSAGGNQHF
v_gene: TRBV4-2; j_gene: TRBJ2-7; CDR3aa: CASSQALAGAFKYEQYF
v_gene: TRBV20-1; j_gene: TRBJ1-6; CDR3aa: CSARTGVGSPLHF
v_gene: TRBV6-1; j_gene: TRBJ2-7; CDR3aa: CASTRQGYEQYF
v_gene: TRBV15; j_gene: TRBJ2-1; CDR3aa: CATRAWWDEQFF
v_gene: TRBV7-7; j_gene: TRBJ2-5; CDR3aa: CASSLGAGSWETQYF
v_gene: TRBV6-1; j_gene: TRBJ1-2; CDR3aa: CASSQQGYYGYTF
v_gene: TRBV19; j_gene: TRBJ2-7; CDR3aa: CASSRETGVYYEQYF
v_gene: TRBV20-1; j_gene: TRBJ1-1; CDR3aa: CSAMTGGNTEAFF
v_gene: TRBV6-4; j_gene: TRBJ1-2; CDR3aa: CASSDTGQGAGYTF
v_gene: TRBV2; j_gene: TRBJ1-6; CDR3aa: CASRDDPPLHF